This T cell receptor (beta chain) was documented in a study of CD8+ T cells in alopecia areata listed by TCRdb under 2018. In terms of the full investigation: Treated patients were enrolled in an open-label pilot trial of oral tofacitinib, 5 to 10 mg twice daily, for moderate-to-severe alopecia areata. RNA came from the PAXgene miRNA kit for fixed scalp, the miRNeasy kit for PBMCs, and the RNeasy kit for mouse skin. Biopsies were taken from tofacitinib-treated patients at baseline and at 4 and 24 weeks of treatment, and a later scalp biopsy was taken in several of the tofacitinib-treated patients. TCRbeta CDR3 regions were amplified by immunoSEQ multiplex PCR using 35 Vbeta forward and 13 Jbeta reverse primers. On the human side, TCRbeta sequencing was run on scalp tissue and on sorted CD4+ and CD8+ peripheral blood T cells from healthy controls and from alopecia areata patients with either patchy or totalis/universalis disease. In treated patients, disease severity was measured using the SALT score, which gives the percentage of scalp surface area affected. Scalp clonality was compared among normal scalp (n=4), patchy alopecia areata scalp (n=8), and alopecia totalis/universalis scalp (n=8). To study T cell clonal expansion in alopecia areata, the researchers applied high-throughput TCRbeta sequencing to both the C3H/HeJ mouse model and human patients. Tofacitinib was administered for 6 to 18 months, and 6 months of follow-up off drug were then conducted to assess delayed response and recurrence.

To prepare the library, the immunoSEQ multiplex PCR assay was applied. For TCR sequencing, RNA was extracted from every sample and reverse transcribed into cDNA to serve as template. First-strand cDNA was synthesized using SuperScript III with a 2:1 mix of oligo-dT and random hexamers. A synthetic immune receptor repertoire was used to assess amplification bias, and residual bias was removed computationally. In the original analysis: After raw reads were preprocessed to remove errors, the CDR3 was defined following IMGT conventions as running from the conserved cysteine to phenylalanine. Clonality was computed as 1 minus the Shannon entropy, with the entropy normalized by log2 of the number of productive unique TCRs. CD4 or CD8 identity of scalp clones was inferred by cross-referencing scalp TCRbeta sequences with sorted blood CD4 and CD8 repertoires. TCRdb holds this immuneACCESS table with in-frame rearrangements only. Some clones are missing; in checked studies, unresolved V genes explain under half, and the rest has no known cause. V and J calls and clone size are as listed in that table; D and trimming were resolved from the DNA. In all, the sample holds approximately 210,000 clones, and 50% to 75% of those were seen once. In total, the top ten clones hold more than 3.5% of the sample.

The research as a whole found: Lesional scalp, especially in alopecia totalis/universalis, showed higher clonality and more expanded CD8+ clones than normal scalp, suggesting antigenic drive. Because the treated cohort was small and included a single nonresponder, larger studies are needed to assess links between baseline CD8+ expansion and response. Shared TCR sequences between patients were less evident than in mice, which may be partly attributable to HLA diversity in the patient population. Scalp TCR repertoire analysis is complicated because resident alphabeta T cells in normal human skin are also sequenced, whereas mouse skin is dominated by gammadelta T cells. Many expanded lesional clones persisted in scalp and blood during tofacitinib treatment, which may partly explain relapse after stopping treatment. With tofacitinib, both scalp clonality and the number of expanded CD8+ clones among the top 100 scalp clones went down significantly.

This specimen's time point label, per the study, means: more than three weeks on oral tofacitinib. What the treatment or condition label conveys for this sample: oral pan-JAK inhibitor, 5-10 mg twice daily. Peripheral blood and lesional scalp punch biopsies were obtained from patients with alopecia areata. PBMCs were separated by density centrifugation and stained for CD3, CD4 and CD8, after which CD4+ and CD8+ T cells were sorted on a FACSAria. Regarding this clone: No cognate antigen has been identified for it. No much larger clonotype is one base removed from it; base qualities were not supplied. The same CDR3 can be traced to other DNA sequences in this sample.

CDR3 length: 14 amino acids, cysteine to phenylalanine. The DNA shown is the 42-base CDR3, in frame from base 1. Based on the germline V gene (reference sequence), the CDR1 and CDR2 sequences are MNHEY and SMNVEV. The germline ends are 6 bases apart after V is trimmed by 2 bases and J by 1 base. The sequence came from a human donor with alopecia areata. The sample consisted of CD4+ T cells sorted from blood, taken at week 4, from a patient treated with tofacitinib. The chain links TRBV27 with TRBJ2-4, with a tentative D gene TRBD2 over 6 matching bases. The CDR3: CASSLGGAKNIQYF. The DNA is TGTGCCAGCAGTTTAGGGGGGGCCAAAAACATTCAGTACTTC.